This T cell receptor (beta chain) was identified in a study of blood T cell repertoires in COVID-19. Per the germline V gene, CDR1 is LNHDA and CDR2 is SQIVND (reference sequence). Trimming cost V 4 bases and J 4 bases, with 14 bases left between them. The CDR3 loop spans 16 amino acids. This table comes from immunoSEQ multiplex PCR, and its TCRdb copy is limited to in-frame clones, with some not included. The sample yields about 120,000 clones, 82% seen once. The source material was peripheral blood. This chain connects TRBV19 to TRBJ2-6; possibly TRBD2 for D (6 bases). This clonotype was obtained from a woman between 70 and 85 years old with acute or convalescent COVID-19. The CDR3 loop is CASSRGGAWGANVLTF. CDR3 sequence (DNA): TGTGCCAGTAGTAGAGGAGGGGCCTGGGGGGCCAACGTCCTGACTTTC. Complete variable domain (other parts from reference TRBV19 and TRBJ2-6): DGGITQSPKYLFRKEGQNVTLSCEQNLNHDAMYWYRQDPGQGLRLIYYSQIVNDFQKGDIAEGYSVSREKKESFPLTVTSAQKNPTAFYLCASSRGGAWGANVLTFGAGSRLTVL.